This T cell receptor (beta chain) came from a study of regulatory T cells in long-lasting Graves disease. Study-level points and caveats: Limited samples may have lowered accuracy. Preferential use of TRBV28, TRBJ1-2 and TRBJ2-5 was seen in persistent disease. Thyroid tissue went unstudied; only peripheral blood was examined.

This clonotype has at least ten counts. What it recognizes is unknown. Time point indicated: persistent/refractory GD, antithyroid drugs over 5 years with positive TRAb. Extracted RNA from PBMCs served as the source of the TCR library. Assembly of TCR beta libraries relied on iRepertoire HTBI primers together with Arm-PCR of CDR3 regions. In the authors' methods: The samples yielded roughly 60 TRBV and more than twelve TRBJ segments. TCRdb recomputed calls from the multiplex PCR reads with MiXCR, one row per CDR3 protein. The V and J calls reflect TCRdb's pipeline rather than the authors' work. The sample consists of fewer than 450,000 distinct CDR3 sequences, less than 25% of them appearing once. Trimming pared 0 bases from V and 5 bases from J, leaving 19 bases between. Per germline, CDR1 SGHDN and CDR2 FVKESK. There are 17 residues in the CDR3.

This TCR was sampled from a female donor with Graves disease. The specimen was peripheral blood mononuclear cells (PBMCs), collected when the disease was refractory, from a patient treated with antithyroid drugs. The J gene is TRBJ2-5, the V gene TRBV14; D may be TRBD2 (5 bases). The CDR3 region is CASSQEGVLRTLETQYF. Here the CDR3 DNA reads TGTGCCAGCAGCCAAGAAGGTGTTCTTCGGACTTTGGAGACCCAGTACTTC.